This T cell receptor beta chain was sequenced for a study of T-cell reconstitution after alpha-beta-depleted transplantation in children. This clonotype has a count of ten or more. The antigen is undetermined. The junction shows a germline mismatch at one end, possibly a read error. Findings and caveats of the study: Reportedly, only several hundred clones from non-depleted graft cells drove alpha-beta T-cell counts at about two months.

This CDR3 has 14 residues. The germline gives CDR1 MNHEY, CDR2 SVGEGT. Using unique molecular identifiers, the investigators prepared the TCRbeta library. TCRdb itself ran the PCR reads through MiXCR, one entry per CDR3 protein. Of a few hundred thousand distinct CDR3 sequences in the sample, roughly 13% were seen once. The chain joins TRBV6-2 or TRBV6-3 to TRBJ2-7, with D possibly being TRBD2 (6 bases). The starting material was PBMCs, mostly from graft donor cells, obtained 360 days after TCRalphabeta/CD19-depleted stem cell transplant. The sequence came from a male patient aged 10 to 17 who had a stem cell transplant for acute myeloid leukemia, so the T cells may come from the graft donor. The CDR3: CASSYVLASPPLDF. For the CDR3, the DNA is TGTGCCAGCAGTTATGTCCTAGCGAGCCCCCCTTTGGACTTC.